Listed below are T cell receptor beta chains from one sample, sequenced in a study of HIV-infected children after antiretroviral therapy interruption. TCRdb redid the calling of the 3' RACE reads with MiXCR, one entry per CDR3 protein. The table records tens of thousands of distinct CDR3 sequences, approximately 7% of them present only once. Material: CD45RA+ CD4+ T cells from PBMCs, pooled from several time points, obtained from a donor given antiretroviral therapy, either interrupted or continuous. These receptors all come from a pool of human donors with HIV. Both conserved end residues are part of each CDR3. The D gene is left open where the match is weak. Rows may omit the clone size; those that give it use once, few, many or a size class.

v_gene,abundance,j_gene,d_gene,CDR3nt,CDR3aa
TRBV10-3,many,TRBJ2-1,-,TGTGCCATCAGCAGACAGGACTCCTACAATGAGCAGTTCTTC,CAISRQDSYNEQFF
TRBV7-6,many,TRBJ2-1,-,TGTGCCAGCAGCTTAGTTCCTAGTCGAGATTACAATGAGCAGTTCTTC,CASSLVPSRDYNEQFF
TRBV6-5,-,TRBJ2-2,TRBD2,TGTGCCAGCAGTTCGGGACTAGCGGAGCACTCGAACACCGGGGAGCTGTTTTTT,CASSSGLAEHSNTGELFF
TRBV6-2/TRBV6-3,few,TRBJ2-5,-,TGTGCCAGCAGCCACCCGCTAAAAGAGACCCAGTACTTC,CASSHPLKETQYF
TRBV4-3,few,TRBJ2-3,-,TGCGCCAGCAGCCAAGATAGCCCCATCGATACGCAGTATTTT,CASSQDSPIDTQYF
TRBV6-6,many,TRBJ2-5,-,TGTGCCAGCGGTGACTGGGGCCAAGACACCCAGTACTTT,CASGDWGQDTQYF
TRBV7-2,few,TRBJ2-3,-,TGTGCCAGCAGCTTAGTGGGTAGCCCCACAGATACGCAGTATTTT,CASSLVGSPTDTQYF
TRBV5-1,many,TRBJ2-5,-,TGCGCCAGCAGCTTCGGACAGCAAGAGACCCAGTACTTC,CASSFGQQETQYF
TRBV28,many,TRBJ2-7,-,TGTGCCAGCGCCTGGACATACAGTTTACTCGAGTCAACCTACGAGCAGTACTTC,CASAWTYSLLESTYEQYF
TRBV30,medium-sized,TRBJ2-7,TRBD2,TGTGCCTGGAGTCTTCGGGGGGACTCCTATGAACAGTACTTC,CAWSLRGDSYEQYF
TRBV11-2,many,TRBJ2-1,-,TGTGCCAGCAGCTTAGGGGTAGCGAATGAGCAGTTCTTC,CASSLGVANEQFF
TRBV20-1,-,TRBJ2-5,TRBD2,TGCAGTGCAAATCCGGGACTAGCGACCGACCAAGAGACCCAGTACTTC,CSANPGLATDQETQYF
TRBV19,many,TRBJ2-5,TRBD2,TGTGCCAGTCGATTCCCTGCTCTAGCGGGGGAAACCACCCAGTACTTC,CASRFPALAGETTQYF
TRBV29-1,few,TRBJ2-7,TRBD1,TGCAGCGTTTGGACAGGGGTCTACGAGCAGTACTTC,CSVWTGVYEQYF
TRBV5-1,-,TRBJ1-1,TRBD1,TGCGCCAGCAGCGAGCGGACAGGGGTCACTGAAGCTTTCTTT,CASSERTGVTEAFF
TRBV3-1,many,TRBJ2-2,TRBD2,TGTGCCAGCAGCCCGAGGGGACTAGCGGGAGGATCCACCGGGGAGCTGTTTTTT,CASSPRGLAGGSTGELFF
TRBV5-7,-,TRBJ1-5,-,TGTGCCAGCAGTCTCGAACATGGTAGCAATCAGCCCCAGCATTTT,CASSLEHGSNQPQHF
TRBV28,few,TRBJ2-6,-,TGTGCCAGCAGTTTCGGACACTCTGGGGCCAACGTCCTGACTTTC,CASSFGHSGANVLTF
TRBV18,many,TRBJ1-1,-,TGTGCCAGCTCACCACAGGGGACGAACACTGAAGCTTTCTTT,CASSPQGTNTEAFF
TRBV6-1,-,TRBJ1-5,-,TGTGCCAGCAGACCCCTGGTGGGGGGTCAGCCCCAGCATTTT,CASRPLVGGQPQHF
TRBV19,few,TRBJ2-3,TRBD2,TGTGCCAGTAGTATAGGGACTAGCCCTAATGAGGTAGATACGCAGTATTTT,CASSIGTSPNEVDTQYF
TRBV25-1,-,TRBJ2-5,-,TGTGCCAGCAGTGAATTCCAGGGACACTCCTTCCAAGAGACCCAGTACTTC,CASSEFQGHSFQETQYF
TRBV6-5,many,TRBJ2-1,-,TGTGCCAGCAGACTGGGGGGGCATGCTGAGCAGTTCTTC,CASRLGGHAEQFF
TRBV19,few,TRBJ1-2,TRBD1,TGTGCCAGTAGTATCAATTCGGGACAGGGGATTAACTATGGCTACACCTTC,CASSINSGQGINYGYTF
TRBV5-6,-,TRBJ2-1,TRBD2,TGTGCCAGCAGTCGGGCCGGACTAGCGGGGGGTTCCATCTACAATGAGCAGTTCTTC,CASSRAGLAGGSIYNEQFF
TRBV28,few,TRBJ2-7,-,TGTGCCAGCCGCCGGGACACCACCTACGAGCAGTACTTC,CASRRDTTYEQYF
TRBV20-1,many,TRBJ1-5,TRBD1,TGCAGTGCTAGGGGGACAGGGAATCAGCCCCAGCATTTT,CSARGTGNQPQHF
TRBV7-2,-,TRBJ2-5,-,TGTGCCAGCAGCTTAGCAGGGCGTCGGGAGACCCAGTACTTC,CASSLAGRRETQYF
TRBV29-1,few,TRBJ2-2,-,TGCAGCGCCGAACTGACTAGACGACCTTCTACCGGGGAGCTGTTTTTT,CSAELTRRPSTGELFF
TRBV29-1,many,TRBJ2-5,TRBD2,TGCAGCGTTGCGCGGCGGGGGGGCGAGACCCAGTACTTC,CSVARRGGETQYF
TRBV20-1,many,TRBJ2-5,-,TGCAGTGCTCCAAAGGGGCAAGAGACCCAGTACTTC,CSAPKGQETQYF
TRBV29-1,many,TRBJ2-7,TRBD2,TGCAGCGTTGAACGACTAGCGGGGGGGAGCGAGCAGTACTTC,CSVERLAGGSEQYF
TRBV7-2,many,TRBJ1-3,TRBD1,TGTGCCAGCAGCTTAGGTTACAGGGGGAGAGGAAACACCATATATTTT,CASSLGYRGRGNTIYF
TRBV27,many,TRBJ1-2,-,TGTGCCAGCAGCCAGAGCTGGGTCTATGGCTACACCTTC,CASSQSWVYGYTF
TRBV12-3/TRBV12-4,few,TRBJ2-3,-,TGTGCCAGCAGTTTAACAGGTCATTTTGTCGATACGCAGTATTTT,CASSLTGHFVDTQYF
TRBV5-1,-,TRBJ2-3,-,TGCGCCAGCAGCTTTTCGAGCAACACAGATACGCAGTATTTT,CASSFSSNTDTQYF
TRBV20-1,many,TRBJ2-7,TRBD1,TGCAGTGCTAGCGACAGGGTGCCCTACGAGCAGTACTTC,CSASDRVPYEQYF
TRBV4-1,many,TRBJ1-5,-,TGCGCCAGCAGCCCTCTGGGTGGGGGGATCGGCACAGTGCCCAATCAGCCCCAGCATTTT,CASSPLGGGIGTVPNQPQHF
TRBV10-3,-,TRBJ1-2,-,TGTGCCAGCACAGCAGACTCCTTCTATGGCTACACCTTC,CASTADSFYGYTF
TRBV5-1,many,TRBJ2-3,-,TGCGCCAGCAGCTTTGGGACATACCCAGGACCAGATACGCAGTATTTT,CASSFGTYPGPDTQYF
TRBV10-3,many,TRBJ1-2,-,TGTGCCATCAGTCCTTGGGTCGGGGCAACTAACTATGGCTACACCTTC,CAISPWVGATNYGYTF
TRBV10-1,-,TRBJ1-4,TRBD1,TGCGCCAGCAGTGGGACAGGGGCTGAAAAACTGTTTTTT,CASSGTGAEKLFF
TRBV7-7,many,TRBJ2-3,-,TGTGCCAGCAGCCAAAGACTTGCTGATACGCAGTATTTT,CASSQRLADTQYF
TRBV19,many,TRBJ1-5,TRBD1,TGTGCCAGTAGCTGGGTAGACAGGGGTAGCAATCAGCCCCAGCATTTT,CASSWVDRGSNQPQHF
TRBV14,many,TRBJ2-2,-,TGTGCCAGCAGCCATGGTGCGAACACCGGGGAGCTGTTTTTT,CASSHGANTGELFF